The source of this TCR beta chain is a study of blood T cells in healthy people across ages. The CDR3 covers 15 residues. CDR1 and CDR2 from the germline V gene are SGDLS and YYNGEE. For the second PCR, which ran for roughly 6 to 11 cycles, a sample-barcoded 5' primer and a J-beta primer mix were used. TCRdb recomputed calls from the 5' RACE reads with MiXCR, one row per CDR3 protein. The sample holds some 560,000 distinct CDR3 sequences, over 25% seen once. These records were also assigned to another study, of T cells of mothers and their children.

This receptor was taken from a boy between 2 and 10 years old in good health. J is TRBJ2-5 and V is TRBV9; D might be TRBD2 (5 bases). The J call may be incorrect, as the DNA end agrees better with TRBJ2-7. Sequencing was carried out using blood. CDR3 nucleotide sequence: TGTGCCAGCAGCGTAGCCCCGGGGAGCACCTACGAGCAGTACTTC. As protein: CASSVAPGSTYEQYF.